This TCR beta chain is drawn from a study of T cells in Graves' hyperthyroidism and ophthalmopathy. Study-level information: The blood sample was taken at first diagnosis, before treatment began. Study-level points and caveats: Model predictions of ophthalmopathy came a median approximately 6 months before onset. Ophthalmopathy stood apart from stable hyperthyroidism in a 13 V-J model.

The germline CDR1 and CDR2 sequences are MNHNS and SASEGT. Deletions cut 3 bases from V and 4 bases from J, with 7 bases between. The CDR3 covers 13 residues. Amplified TCR beta CDR3 regions came from RNA transcripts. The primer set for the first-round RT-PCR of the TCR CDR3 was HTBI. TCRdb redid the calling of the multiplex PCR reads with MiXCR, one entry per CDR3 protein. The table has approximately 400,000 distinct CDR3 sequences, roughly 14% seen once. As for this clonotype: The antigen remains undetermined.

This TCR was recovered from a woman under 30 with Graves' hyperthyroidism that later progressed to Graves' ophthalmopathy. This chain connects TRBV6-1 to TRBJ1-5; D not resolved. The sequenced sample was blood. The CDR3 nucleotides read TGTGCCAGCAGTGATAGGGAAAATCAGCCCCAGCATTTT. It translates to CASSDRENQPQHF.